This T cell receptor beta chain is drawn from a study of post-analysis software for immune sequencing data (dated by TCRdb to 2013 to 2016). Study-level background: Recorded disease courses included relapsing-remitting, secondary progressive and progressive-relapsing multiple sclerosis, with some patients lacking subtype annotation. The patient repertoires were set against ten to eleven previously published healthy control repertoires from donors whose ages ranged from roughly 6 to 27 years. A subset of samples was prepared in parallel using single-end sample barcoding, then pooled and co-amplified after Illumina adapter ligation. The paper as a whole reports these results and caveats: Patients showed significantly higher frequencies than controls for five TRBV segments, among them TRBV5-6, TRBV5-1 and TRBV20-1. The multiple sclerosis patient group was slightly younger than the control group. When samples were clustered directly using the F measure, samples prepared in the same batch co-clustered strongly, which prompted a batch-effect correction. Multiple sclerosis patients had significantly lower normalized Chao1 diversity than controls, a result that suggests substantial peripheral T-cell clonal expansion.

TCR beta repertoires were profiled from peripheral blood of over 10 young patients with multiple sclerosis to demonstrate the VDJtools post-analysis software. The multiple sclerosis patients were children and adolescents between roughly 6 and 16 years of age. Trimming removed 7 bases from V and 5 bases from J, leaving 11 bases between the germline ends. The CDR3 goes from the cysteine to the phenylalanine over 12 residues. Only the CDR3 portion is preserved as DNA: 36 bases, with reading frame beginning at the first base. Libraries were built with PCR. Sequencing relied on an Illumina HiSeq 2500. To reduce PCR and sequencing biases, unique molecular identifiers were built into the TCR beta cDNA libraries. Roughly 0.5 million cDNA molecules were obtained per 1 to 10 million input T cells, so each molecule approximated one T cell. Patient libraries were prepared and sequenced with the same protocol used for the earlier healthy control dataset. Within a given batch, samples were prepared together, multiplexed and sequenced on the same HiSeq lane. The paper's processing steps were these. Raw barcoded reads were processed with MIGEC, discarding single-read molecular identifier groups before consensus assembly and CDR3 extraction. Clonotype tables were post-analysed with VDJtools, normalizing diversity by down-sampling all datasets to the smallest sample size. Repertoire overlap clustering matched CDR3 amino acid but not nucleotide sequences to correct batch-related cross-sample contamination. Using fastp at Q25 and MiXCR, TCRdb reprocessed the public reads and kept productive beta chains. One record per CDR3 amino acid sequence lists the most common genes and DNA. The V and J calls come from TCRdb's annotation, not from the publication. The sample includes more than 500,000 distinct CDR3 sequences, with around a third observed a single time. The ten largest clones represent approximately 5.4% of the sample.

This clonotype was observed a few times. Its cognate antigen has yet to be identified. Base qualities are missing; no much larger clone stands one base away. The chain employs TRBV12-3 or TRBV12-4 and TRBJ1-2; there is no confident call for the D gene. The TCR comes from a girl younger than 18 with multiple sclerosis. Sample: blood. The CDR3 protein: CASTSTGYGYTF. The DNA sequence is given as TGTGCCAGCACTTCGACGGGGTATGGCTACACCTTC.